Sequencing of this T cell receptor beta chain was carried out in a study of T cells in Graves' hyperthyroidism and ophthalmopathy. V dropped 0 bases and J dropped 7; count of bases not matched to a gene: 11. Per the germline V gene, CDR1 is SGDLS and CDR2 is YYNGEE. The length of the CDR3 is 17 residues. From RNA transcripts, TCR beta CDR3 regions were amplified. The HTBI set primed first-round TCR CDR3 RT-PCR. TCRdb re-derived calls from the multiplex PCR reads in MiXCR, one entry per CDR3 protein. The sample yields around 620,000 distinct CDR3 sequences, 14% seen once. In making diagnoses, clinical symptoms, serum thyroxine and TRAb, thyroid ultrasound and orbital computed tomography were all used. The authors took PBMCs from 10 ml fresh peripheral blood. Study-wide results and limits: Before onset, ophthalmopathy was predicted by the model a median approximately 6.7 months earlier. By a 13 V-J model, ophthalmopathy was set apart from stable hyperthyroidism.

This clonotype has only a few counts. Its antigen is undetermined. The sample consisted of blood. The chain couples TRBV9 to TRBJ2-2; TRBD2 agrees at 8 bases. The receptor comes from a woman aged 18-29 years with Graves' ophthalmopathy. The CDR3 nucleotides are TGTGCCAGCAGCGTAGGGTTTCACGGGGGGGCGGACGGGGAGCTGTTTTTT. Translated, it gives CASSVGFHGGADGELFF. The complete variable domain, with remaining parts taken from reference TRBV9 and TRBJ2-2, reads DSGVTQTPKHLITATGQRVTLRCSPRSGDLSVYWYQQSLDQGLQFLIQYYNGEERAKGNILERFSAQQFPDLHSELNLSSLELGDSALYFCASSVGFHGGADGELFFGEGSRLTVL.